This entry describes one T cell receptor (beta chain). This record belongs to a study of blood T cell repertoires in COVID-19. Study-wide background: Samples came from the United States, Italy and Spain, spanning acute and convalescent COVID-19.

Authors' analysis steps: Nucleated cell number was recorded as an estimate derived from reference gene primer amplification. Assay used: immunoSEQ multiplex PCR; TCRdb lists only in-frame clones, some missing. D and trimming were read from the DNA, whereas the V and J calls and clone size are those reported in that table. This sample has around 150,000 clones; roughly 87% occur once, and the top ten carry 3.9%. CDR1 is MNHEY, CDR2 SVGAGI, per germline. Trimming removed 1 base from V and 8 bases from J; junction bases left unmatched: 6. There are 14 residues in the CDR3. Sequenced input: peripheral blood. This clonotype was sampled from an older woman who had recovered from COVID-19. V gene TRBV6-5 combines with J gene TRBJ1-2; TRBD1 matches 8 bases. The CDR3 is CASSYWQGAQGYTF. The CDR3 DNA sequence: TGTGCCAGCAGTTACTGGCAGGGGGCTCAAGGCTACACCTTC.